A single sample gave rise to the 17 T cell receptor beta chains below, sequenced in a study of blood T cell repertoires in COVID-19. Data came from immunoSEQ multiplex PCR; TCRdb stores just in-frame clones and leaves some out. The data contain about 50,000 clones, 83% of them seen just once; the ten biggest clones take up 5.5% to 6.5%. The source material was peripheral blood. The source is a woman older than 75 with acute or convalescent COVID-19.

This clone was seen more than once but under ten times. The chain links TRBV10-3 to TRBJ2-7; D is uncertain. V was shortened by 3 bases and J by 6 bases, with 15 bases between the two germline ends. The CDR3 sequence is 14 residues long. Per the germline V gene, CDR1 is ENHRY and CDR2 is SYGVKD. The CDR3 region is CAISDPAKTIEQYF. CDR3 in DNA: TGTGCCATCAGTGACCCGGCCAAGACAATCGAGCAGTACTTC.

V gene TRBV30 combines with J gene TRBJ2-3; 9 bases align to TRBD2. This CDR3 contains 12 residues. The trim removed 6 bases at V and 6 bases at J, leaving 4 bases unmatched. CDR1 GTSNPN and CDR2 SVGIG come from the germline V gene (reference sequence). The CDR3 loop is CACPAGGDTQYF. The CDR3 DNA reads as TGTGCCTGTCCTGCGGGGGGGGATACGCAGTATTTT.

The genes are TRBV6-5 and TRBJ1-1; 7 bases map to TRBD1. The V gene end was trimmed by 5 bases and the J gene end by 3 bases; junction bases not matched to a gene: 3. Per the germline V gene, CDR1 is MNHEY and CDR2 is SVGAGI. This CDR3 has 13 residues. The CDR3 reads CASSRDRDTEAFF. CDR3 nucleotides: TGTGCCAGCAGTCGGGACAGAGACACTGAAGCTTTCTTT.

This clone was counted only a few times. In nucleotides, the CDR3 is TGTGCCAGCAGCGACTACAGGGCAGGGGGCTATTCTGGAAACACCATATATTTT. Translating gives CASSDYRAGGYSGNTIYF. This chain links TRBV7-8 with TRBJ1-3; 8 positions agree with TRBD1. The length of the CDR3 is 18 residues. With V trimmed by 5 bases and J by 1 base, 13 bases remained unmatched. Germline V gene lookup returns CDR1 SGHVS and CDR2 FQNEAQ.

This chain uses TRBV16 with TRBJ1-2; D remains ambiguous. V shed 2 bases and J shed 7 bases, with 17 bases lying between them. There are 15 residues in the CDR3. Germline values: CDR1 KGHSY, CDR2 FQNENV. This CDR3 reads CASSQLRDDPRGYTF. Written as DNA, the CDR3 is TGTGCCAGCAGCCAACTGAGGGATGACCCTCGTGGCTACACCTTC.

V usage is TRBV7-9 and J usage is TRBJ1-6, with a possible D match to TRBD1 (5 bases). CDR1 is SEHNR and CDR2 is FQNEAQ in the germline V gene (reference sequence). This CDR3 is 13 amino acids long. Trimming removed 6 bases at V and 5 bases at J, with 8 bases between. The CDR3 here is CASRQENNSPLHF. The CDR3 nucleotides read TGTGCCAGCAGACAGGAGAATAATTCACCCCTCCACTTT.

The V call is TRBV7-8, the J call TRBJ1-4; 8 bases match TRBD1. The ends lost 5 bases at V and 8 bases at J; junction bases unmatched: 1. The CDR3 consists of 12 residues. Looked up from germline, CDR1 is SGHVS and CDR2 is FQNEAQ. Here the CDR3 DNA reads TGTGCCAGCAGCCGGACAGGGGAAAAACTGTTTTTT. Translated, it gives CASSRTGEKLFF.

The J gene is TRBJ2-6, the V gene TRBV27; the match to TRBD1 covers 11 bases. The CDR3 has 16 residues. V was clipped by 7 bases and J by 4 bases; unmatched bases: 6. The germline V gene encodes CDR1 MNHEY and CDR2 SMNVEV (reference sequence). The DNA for the CDR3 is TGTGCCAGCACCGGACAGGGGGCGGTAGGGGCCAACGTCCTGACTTTC. Translation: CASTGQGAVGANVLTF. Based on the CDR3 plus reference TRBV27 and TRBJ2-6, the full variable domain is EAQVTQNPRYLITVTGKKLTVTCSQNMNHEYMSWYRQDPGLGLRQIYYSMNVEVTDKGDVPEGYKVSRKEKRNFPLILESPSPNQTSLYFCASTGQGAVGANVLTFGAGSRLTVL.

V usage is TRBV18 and J usage is TRBJ1-1; tentatively, D is TRBD1 (6 bases). The germline CDR1 and CDR2 sequences are KGHSH and LQKENI. V lost 3 bases and J 8 bases, leaving 7 bases between the germline ends. This CDR3 contains 11 residues. Here the CDR3 DNA reads TGTGCCAGCTCACCTGACAGGGAAGCTTTCTTT. Protein sequence: CASSPDREAFF.

Only a few counts were recorded for this clone. The chain is built from TRBV19 and TRBJ1-2; D unresolved. Trimming cost V 5 bases and J 5 bases, with 21 bases left between them. The CDR3 runs to 16 residues. CDR1 is LNHDA and CDR2 is SQIVND in the germline V gene (reference sequence). The CDR3: CASSQTRGRSMYGYTF. As DNA, the CDR3 is TGTGCCAGTAGTCAAACCCGCGGCCGCTCAATGTATGGCTACACCTTC.

V gene TRBV29-1 combines with J gene TRBJ1-5; 7 nucleotides match TRBD1. V was pared by 7 bases and J by 4 bases, with 7 bases of the junction left unmatched. Germline lookup yields CDR1 SQVTM and CDR2 ANQGSEA. CDR3 length: 13 residues. This chain's CDR3 is CSARLTGNQPQHF. The DNA for the CDR3 is TGCAGCGCCAGACTGACAGGGAATCAGCCCCAGCATTTT.

The chain recombines TRBV5-4 with TRBJ1-2; 10 bases are a match to TRBD1. Germline loops: CDR1 SGHNT, CDR2 YYREEE (reference sequence). The CDR3 length is 16 residues. Losses at the gene ends were 0 bases for V and 3 bases for J; bases not matched to a gene: 5. The CDR3 sequence is CASSLGGTGDDYGYTF. The CDR3 nucleotides are TGTGCCAGCAGCTTGGGGGGGACAGGGGATGACTATGGCTACACCTTC.

This chain joins TRBV11-2 and TRBJ2-5; 8 nucleotides align to TRBD1. V lost 5 bases, J lost 3 bases, and 11 bases stayed unmatched. This CDR3 has 16 amino acids. Germline-derived CDR1 and CDR2 are SGHAT and FQNNGV. Here the CDR3 DNA reads TGTGCCAGCAGCCTACACTCCTGGACAGGGAAAGAGACCCAGTACTTC. Protein sequence: CASSLHSWTGKETQYF.

As DNA, the CDR3 is TGTGCCAGCACCCCTTCCGGGGCCAACGTCCTGACTTTC. Its protein is CASTPSGANVLTF. The chain recombines TRBV12-3 or TRBV12-4 with TRBJ2-6; D uncertain. V was shortened by 7 bases and J by 4 bases, with 8 bases between the two germline ends. This CDR3 has 13 amino acids.

CDR3 loop: CASSPSGGFSGNTIYF. The DNA of the CDR3 is TGTGCCAGCAGCCCTAGTGGCGGCTTCTCTGGAAACACCATATATTTT. The chain employs TRBV7-6 and TRBJ1-3; the D is unclear. The CDR3 contains 16 residues. V lost 5 bases and J 0 bases, leaving 14 bases between the germline ends. CDR1 and CDR2 (germline): SGHVS, FNYEAQ.

The chain has TRBV15 and TRBJ1-1; tentative D call: TRBD1 (6 bases). CDR1 and CDR2 from the germline V gene are LNHNV and YYDKDF (reference sequence). With 1 base removed from V and 8 bases from J, the gap between germline ends came to 17 bases. CDR3 length equals 15 residues. The CDR3: CATSRGGFGQQEAFF. The CDR3 DNA reads as TGTGCCACCAGCAGAGGTGGGTTTGGACAGCAAGAAGCTTTCTTT.

V usage is TRBV3-1 (or the pseudogene TRBV3-2) and J usage is TRBJ1-2; D is unresolved. Trimming left V 2 bases short and J 4 bases short, with 8 bases between. This CDR3 has 13 residues. Germline V CDR1 and CDR2: LGHDT, YNNKEL (reference sequence). The CDR3 sequence is CASSQTEAYGYTF. As DNA, the CDR3 is TGTGCCAGCAGCCAAACGGAGGCCTATGGCTACACCTTC.